Here is one T cell receptor (beta chain) with its context. The data are from a study of tumor-infiltrating lymphocytes in oesophageal squamous cell carcinoma. CDR3 length equals 13 residues. The germline V gene has CDR1 SEHNR and CDR2 FQNEAQ (reference sequence). Trimming took 5 bases from V and 6 from J, leaving 11 bases between them. TCRdb called the PCR reads again in MiXCR, with one record for every CDR3 protein. The profile shows 15,000 to 20,000 distinct CDR3 sequences, 44% of them singletons. Sequencing was done on a sample of blood. The chain is built from TRBV7-9 and TRBJ2-1; no clear D. The TCR originated in a female donor with esophageal squamous cell carcinoma. In DNA form, the CDR3 reads TGTGCCAGCAGCCCCCTATGGATCAATGAGCAGTTCTTC. Residues: CASSPLWINEQFF. The full variable domain, in which reference TRBV7-9 and TRBJ2-1 provide the parts outside the CDR3, is DTGVSQNPRHKITKRGQNVTFRCDPISEHNRLYWYRQTLGQGPEFLTYFQNEAQLEKSRLLSDRFSAERPKGSFSTLEIQRTEQGDSAMYLCASSPLWINEQFFGPGTRLTVL.